This T cell receptor (beta chain) was captured by sequencing in a study of CD8 T cells in ankylosing spondylitis. Whole-study results and caveats: With a CD8+ phenotype, disease-linked clones were relatively rare in peripheral blood. Eight highly homologous variants made up a TCR beta motif, and this motif appeared characteristic of ankylosing spondylitis blood. Reactive arthritis synovial fluid and blood previously showed some of these motif variants. The study looked at matched synovial fluid samples from ankylosing spondylitis patients. Disease-linked clones were reported to be significantly enriched there.

V lost 3 bases to trimming and J lost 9 bases; unmatched junction nucleotides: 5. Germline V gene data show CDR1 as SGHRS and CDR2 as YFSETQ. The CDR3 is 13 residues long. Points on this clonotype: Its specificity is unknown.

Libraries for TCR beta were made by quantitative 5'-RACE with molecular barcodes. TCRdb fed the 5' RACE reads into MiXCR, producing one record per CDR3 protein. The sample holds 300,000 to 400,000 distinct CDR3 sequences, 20% to 25% seen once. Sequenced input: blood, either unsorted or a sorted T cell fraction (not recorded which). The chain couples TRBV5-1 to TRBJ2-1, with 8 nucleotides matching TRBD2. The origin of this receptor is a male donor with ankylosing spondylitis. This CDR3 reads CASSSPSGSEQFF. The CDR3 DNA reads as TGCGCCAGCAGCTCACCCAGCGGGAGTGAGCAGTTCTTC.